This TCR beta chain was obtained from a study of B cell selection in AIRE deficiency. General observations from the study: Shared Treg sequences were biased toward short CDR3s with few non-templated nucleotide insertions. Of approximately 4,000 shared Treg TCRbeta sequences, roughly 33% were healthy-only, approximately 9% patient-only.

In the study's own analysis: Treg pools: 50,000 to 70,000 distinct patient, some 1x10^5 donor TCRbeta sequences. Generated by immunoSEQ multiplex PCR, the TCRdb table keeps only in-frame clones and is missing some. That table supplies the V and J calls and clone size; D and trimming were determined from the DNA. Of 20,000 to 30,000 clones listed, around 93% were seen once; the top ten hold about 1.1%. Worth noting for this clone: The antigen remains unidentified.

The regulatory T cell sort gate was CD4+CD25hiCD127low/negative. The sequenced sample consisted of CD4+CD25+ Tregs sorted from PBMCs. This clonotype was obtained from a human donor in good health.

The CDR3 nucleotides read TGTGCCAGCAGCGTAGAGGGTCACGGGGAGCTGTTTTTT. It is translated as CASSVEGHGELFF. The V gene is TRBV9, the J gene TRBJ2-2; D unclear. The CDR3 covers 13 residues. The germline V gene encodes CDR1 SGDLS and CDR2 YYNGEE. The V and J ends lost 0 bases and 7 bases respectively, with 7 bases between them.